The 20 T cell receptor beta chains reported below all come from one sample, sequenced in a study of OX40 agonist ivuxolimab in advanced cancers. Some clones are missing from TCRdb's copy, which holds only in-frame ones; the method was immunoSEQ multiplex PCR. The table shows 77,000 or so clones, with approximately 90% occurring only once. Here the sequenced sample was CD4+ or CD8+ T cells sorted from blood, taken in a trial of the OX40 agonist ivuxolimab. The receptors originated from an adult with an advanced solid tumor such as melanoma, head and neck, liver or kidney cancer.

The chain joins TRBV5-1 to TRBJ2-7, with a possible D match to TRBD1 (6 bases). Germline CDR1 and CDR2: SGHRS and YFSETQ. Trimming removed 4 bases at V and 1 base at J, with 18 bases between. The CDR3 is made up of 16 amino acids. CDR3 nucleotides: TGCGCCAGCAGCCTGACAGGCCTAGGGCCTTCCTACGAGCAGTACTTC. It translates to CASSLTGLGPSYEQYF.

The CDR3 region is CAWSVITGIGNTIYF. In nucleotides, the CDR3 is TGTGCCTGGAGTGTAATCACAGGGATTGGAAACACCATATATTTT. The chain employs TRBV30 and TRBJ1-3; the D gene is possibly TRBD1 (6 bases). Trimming cost V 0 bases and J 3 bases, with 12 bases left between them. The CDR3 totals 15 residues. CDR1 GTSNPN and CDR2 SVGIG come from the germline V gene (reference sequence).

V usage is TRBV5-4 and J usage is TRBJ2-2, with TRBD2 matching 8 bases. CDR1 and CDR2 (germline): SGHNT, YYREEE (reference sequence). Unmatched junction bases numbered 6, after V lost 0 bases and J lost 8 bases. The CDR3 sequence is 15 residues long. CDR3 DNA sequence: TGTGCCAGCAGCTTGGCCGGAGCTAGCGGGGGGGAGCTGTTTTTT. It translates to CASSLAGASGGELFF.

This chain joins TRBV7-9 and TRBJ2-1; the match to TRBD2 covers 8 bases. The ends lost 1 base at V and 6 bases at J; junction bases unmatched: 5. The CDR3 runs 15 residues. CDR1 SEHNR and CDR2 FQNEAQ come from the germline V gene (reference sequence). The CDR3 DNA is TGTGCCAGCAGCTTAGAACAGCGGGGGCGCAATGAGCAGTTCTTC. Protein sequence: CASSLEQRGRNEQFF.

V gene TRBV5-6 combines with J gene TRBJ2-2, with 9 bases aligning to TRBD1. V shed 4 bases, J shed 4 bases, and the junction held 5 bases outside the gene matches. The length of the CDR3 is 15 residues. The germline V gene has CDR1 SGHDT and CDR2 YYEEEE. The CDR3 loop reads CASSPSTGGTGELFF. The CDR3 bases are TGTGCCAGCAGCCCCTCGACAGGGGGCACCGGGGAGCTGTTTTTT.

The chain recombines TRBV10-2 with TRBJ1-5, with unresolved D. The germline V gene encodes CDR1 WSHSY and CDR2 SAAADI. CDR3 size: 13 residues. V shed 11 bases and J shed 0 bases, with 11 bases lying between them. CDR3 DNA sequence: TGCGCCTCCTCGCCGGGTAGCAATCAGCCCCAGCATTTT. It yields the protein CASSPGSNQPQHF.

The chain combines TRBV7-9 with TRBJ2-3; D is undetermined. There are 11 residues in the CDR3. Germline V CDR1 and CDR2: SEHNR, FQNEAQ (reference sequence). Trimming removed 5 bases at V and 3 bases at J, with 3 bases between. The DNA of the CDR3 is TGTGCCAGCAGCCAGACAGATACGCAGTATTTT. It encodes CASSQTDTQYF. Based on the CDR3 plus reference TRBV7-9 and TRBJ2-3, the full variable domain is DTGVSQNPRHKITKRGQNVTFRCDPISEHNRLYWYRQTLGQGPEFLTYFQNEAQLEKSRLLSDRFSAERPKGSFSTLEIQRTEQGDSAMYLCASSQTDTQYFGPGTRLTVL.

This chain uses TRBV7-9 with TRBJ2-5; D is undetermined. Trimming took off 6 bases at V and 5 bases at J, with 10 bases between the two ends. Germline assignment: CDR1 SEHNR and CDR2 FQNEAQ (reference sequence). The CDR3 totals 12 residues. The CDR3 here is CASRPTAETQYF. In nucleotides, the CDR3 is TGTGCCAGCAGACCAACTGCGGAGACCCAGTACTTC.

The count of this clone is one. The rearrangement links TRBV7-8 to TRBJ2-5, with 7 positions matching TRBD1. Germline V lookup: CDR1 SGHVS, CDR2 FQNEAQ. The CDR3 contains 13 residues. Trimming cost V 5 bases and J 3 bases; bases outside gene matches: 3. Here the CDR3 reads CASSPGTEETQYF. The CDR3 nucleotides are TGTGCCAGCAGCCCAGGGACAGAAGAGACCCAGTACTTC.

This clone was observed once. This chain uses TRBV7-2 with TRBJ1-5; 7 bases line up with TRBD1. In germline, CDR1 is SGHTA, CDR2 FQGNSA. Germline trimming cut 2 bases from V and 5 bases from J; bases unmatched to any gene: 6. The CDR3 consists of 15 residues. The CDR3 bases are TGTGCCAGCAGCTTATCGGTTCAGGGGGATCAGCCCCAGCATTTT. Encoded protein: CASSLSVQGDQPQHF.

V usage is TRBV11-2 and J usage is TRBJ1-3; D not certain. Germline V gives CDR1 SGHAT, CDR2 FQNNGV. The CDR3 spans 13 residues. V lost 2 bases, J lost 7 bases, and 9 bases lay in between. CDR3 sequence (DNA): TGTGCCAGCAGCTTAAGAGACCTGAACACCATATATTTT. Protein product: CASSLRDLNTIYF.

Points on this clone: In the same sample, other DNA sequences code for this CDR3. This sequence joins TRBV27 and TRBJ2-1; 12 bases match TRBD2. J lost 9 bases, V lost 5 bases, and 8 bases had no gene match. This CDR3 comprises 15 residues. CDR1 is MNHEY, CDR2 SMNVEV, per germline (reference sequence). Here the CDR3 reads CASSPRLAGVFEQFF. The CDR3 bases are TGTGCCAGCAGTCCAAGACTAGCGGGGGTTTTTGAGCAGTTCTTC.

This chain uses TRBV4-1 with TRBJ2-3; 9 nucleotides match TRBD2. V was clipped by 0 bases and J by 1 base; unmatched bases: 14. CDR1 is MGHRA and CDR2 is YSYEKL in the germline V gene. The CDR3 runs to 20 residues. CDR3 residues: CASSQEEGRGGVGGTDTQYF. The DNA for the CDR3 is TGCGCCAGCAGCCAAGAGGAAGGGCGGGGGGGAGTAGGAGGCACAGATACGCAGTATTTT.

J is TRBJ1-2 and V is TRBV18; a weak D match, TRBD1 (5 bases). The V end lost 3 bases, the J end lost 4 bases, and 12 bases lay between the germline ends. Germline V gene lookup returns CDR1 KGHSH and CDR2 LQKENI. The CDR3 spans 14 residues. The CDR3, as DNA: TGTGCCAGCTCACCCGGGACGGGAATCTATGGCTACACCTTC. It codes for CASSPGTGIYGYTF. Based on the CDR3 plus reference TRBV18 and TRBJ1-2, the full variable domain is NAGVMQNPRHLVRRRGQEARLRCSPMKGHSHVYWYRQLPEEGLKFMVYLQKENIIDESGMPKERFSAEFPKEGPSILRIQQVVRGDSAAYFCASSPGTGIYGYTFGSGTRLTVV.

The chain combines TRBV19 with TRBJ2-5; D gene unclear. CDR1 and CDR2 (germline): LNHDA, SQIVND (reference sequence). This CDR3 spans 13 amino acids. V was trimmed by 4 bases and J by 1 base, leaving 7 bases between them. The CDR3 bases are TGTGCCAGTAGTAGTGGGTCCCAAGAGACCCAGTACTTC. The encoded protein is CASSSGSQETQYF.

The gene calls are TRBV7-9 and TRBJ2-2; D unresolved. Deletions cut 5 bases from V and 4 bases from J, with 11 bases between. The CDR3 is made up of 14 amino acids. The germline V gene encodes CDR1 SEHNR and CDR2 FQNEAQ (reference sequence). In nucleotides, the CDR3 is TGTGCCAGCAGCGCCTACTTGAGCACCGGGGAGCTGTTTTTT. The encoded protein is CASSAYLSTGELFF.

J is TRBJ1-2 and V is TRBV5-7, with D possibly matching TRBD1 (5 bases). TRBV5-7 is noted as an ORF with a role that remains uncertain. The CDR3 totals 16 residues. V dropped 1 base and J dropped 3 bases, with 16 bases sitting between them. The CDR3 reads CASSLNRGPAHYGYTF. DNA for the CDR3: TGTGCCAGCAGCTTGAATAGGGGACCCGCTCACTATGGCTACACCTTC.

The CDR3 region has the DNA TGTGCCAGCAGTTTCCCGTGGACGGCCTATGGCTACACCTTC. Its protein product is CASSFPWTAYGYTF. The chain carries TRBV28 and TRBJ1-2, with D unclear. The CDR3 is made up of 14 amino acids. Per the germline V gene, CDR1 is MDHEN and CDR2 is SYDVKM. Trimming stripped 3 bases from V and 4 bases from J, with 12 bases between.

The chain carries TRBV7-2 and TRBJ1-3; 10 bases fit TRBD1. CDR1 SGHTA and CDR2 FQGNSA come from the germline V gene. CDR3 length equals 16 residues. J gave up 0 bases and V 5 bases, and 4 bases lay outside the gene matches. The CDR3 spells CASSHRDRGSGNTIYF. CDR3 nucleotides: TGTGCCAGCAGCCATCGGGACAGGGGCTCTGGAAACACCATATATTTT.

The chain carries TRBV19 and TRBJ1-5, with D hard to call. CDR1 is LNHDA, CDR2 SQIVND, per germline (reference sequence). The V gene lost 5 bases and the J gene lost 3 bases, with 11 bases spanning the gap. This CDR3 has 14 amino acids. This chain's CDR3 is CASSPSRNNQPQHF. CDR3 coding DNA: TGTGCCAGTAGTCCTTCCCGAAACAATCAGCCCCAGCATTTT. Drawing the rest from reference TRBV19 and TRBJ1-5, the complete variable domain is DGGITQSPKYLFRKEGQNVTLSCEQNLNHDAMYWYRQDPGQGLRLIYYSQIVNDFQKGDIAEGYSVSREKKESFPLTVTSAQKNPTAFYLCASSPSRNNQPQHFGDGTRLSIL.